Following are 25 T cell receptor beta chains from one sample sequenced in a study of T-cell reconstitution after alpha-beta-depleted transplantation in children. It was with unique molecular identifiers that the TCRbeta library was prepared. A single record per CDR3 protein comes from TCRdb applying MiXCR to the PCR reads. The data show approximately 490,000 distinct CDR3 sequences, with about 10% seen just once and roughly 2% held by the top ten. Sequences were derived from PBMCs, sampled before TCRalphabeta/CD19-depleted stem cell transplant. Source of these receptors: a child aged 2 to 9 with inherited bone marrow failure, due to receive a stem cell transplant.

In this sample, this clonotype turned up a few times. The chain joins TRBV4-2 to TRBJ1-4, with TRBD1 matching over 8 bases. CDR1 LGHNA and CDR2 YNFKEQ come from the germline V gene. After removal of 4 bases from V and 8 bases from J, the junction contained 9 bases not matched to a gene. The CDR3 has 15 amino acids. CDR3 region: CASSPTTGGDEKLFF. The CDR3 DNA is TGTGCCAGCAGCCCGACCACAGGGGGAGACGAAAAACTGTTTTTT.

This clonotype was found many times. The gene calls are TRBV20-1 and TRBJ2-1; TRBD2 might be the D (5 bases). This CDR3 has 14 residues. Looked up from germline, CDR1 is DFQATT and CDR2 is SNEGSKA (reference sequence). Trimming cost V 5 bases and J 0 bases, with 11 bases left between them. CDR3 protein: CSARGLYSYNEQFF. CDR3 DNA sequence: TGCAGTGCTCGAGGGCTGTACTCCTACAATGAGCAGTTCTTC.

This clonotype was seen more than once but under ten times. This chain joins TRBV11-1 and TRBJ1-2; D is possibly TRBD1 (6 bases). The CDR3 loop spans 22 amino acids. Germline assignment: CDR1 SGHAT and CDR2 FQDESV (reference sequence). V was cut by 0 bases and J by 6 bases, with 35 bases left in between. In nucleotides, the CDR3 is TGTGCCAGCAGCTTAGCGAGTTCTATGGTGCGCGGGGGCGCTGGTTGGTTGCATGGCTACACCTTC. It encodes CASSLASSMVRGGAGWLHGYTF.

This sequence joins TRBV6-4 and TRBJ2-3, with D unclear. The ends were cut back, 2 bases at V and 0 bases at J, with 9 bases in the middle. The germline V gene has CDR1 MRHNA and CDR2 SNTAGT. There are 15 residues in the CDR3. The CDR3 is CASSDVGTSTDTQYF. CDR3 DNA: TGTGCCAGCAGTGACGTGGGAACTAGCACAGATACGCAGTATTTT.

The chain joins TRBV12-3 or TRBV12-4 to TRBJ2-7, with D hard to call. The CDR3 runs 15 residues. The V end was cut by 0 bases, the J end by 0 bases, with 9 bases between. This chain's CDR3 is CASSLAGNPSYEQYF. The CDR3 DNA reads as TGTGCCAGCAGTTTAGCGGGGAACCCCTCCTACGAGCAGTACTTC.

This clonotype has ten or more counts. The rearrangement links TRBV4-3 to TRBJ2-1; 7 bases agree with TRBD2. With 5 bases clipped from V and 3 bases from J, the junction kept 7 bases outside the gene matches. This CDR3 is built from 15 residues. Germline V gives CDR1 LGHNA, CDR2 YSLEER. CDR3 sequence reads: CASSDVSGLYNEQFF. The CDR3 DNA is TGCGCCAGCAGCGACGTTAGCGGGCTCTACAATGAGCAGTTCTTC.

This clonotype came up many times. This chain connects TRBV21-1 to TRBJ2-7; the table's D call of TRBD2 was not tested on the DNA. TRBV21-1 is tagged as a pseudogene. This CDR3 has 17 residues. CDR3 sequence reads: CASSKVRMGNPRYEQYF. The CDR3 DNA reads as TGTGCCAGCAGCAAAGTTAGGATGGGCAATCCCCGATACGAGCAGTACTTC.

This clonotype was recorded at least ten times. The chain is built from TRBV12-3 or TRBV12-4 and TRBJ2-2; TRBD1 agrees at 7 bases. After removal of 8 bases from V and 3 bases from J, the junction contained 9 bases not matched to a gene. The CDR3 is made up of 15 amino acids. Here the CDR3 DNA reads TGTGCCAGCCGAACCTACGGGACAGACACCGGGGAGCTGTTTTTT. Encoded protein: CASRTYGTDTGELFF.

The rearrangement links TRBV12-3 or TRBV12-4 to TRBJ2-2; either TRBD1 or TRBD2 may fit D (6 bases each). Deletions cut 6 bases from V and 4 bases from J, with 15 bases between. The CDR3 runs to 15 residues. The CDR3 sequence is CASRQQGGSTGELFF. CDR3 DNA sequence: TGTGCCAGCAGGCAACAGGGAGGCAGCACCGGGGAGCTGTTTTTT.

In this sample, this clonotype turned up a few times. The J gene is TRBJ2-7, the V gene TRBV7-2; 7 bases are shared with TRBD1. The trim removed 8 bases at V and 1 base at J, leaving 14 bases unmatched. The CDR3 length is 16 residues. The V gene's germline CDR1 is SGHTA and CDR2 FQGNSA. This CDR3 is CASGSNQGVWSYEQYF. The CDR3 nucleotides are TGTGCCAGCGGCTCCAACCAGGGGGTGTGGTCCTACGAGCAGTACTTC.

Many counts were recorded for this clonotype. The chain joins TRBV28 to TRBJ2-1, with TRBD2 matching 7 bases. The CDR3 is 15 amino acids. V gave up 8 bases and J gave up 5 bases; unmatched junction bases: 12. Germline CDR1 reads MDHEN; CDR2 reads SYDVKM. For the CDR3, the DNA is TGTGCCAGCTCCAGGACTAGTGGAGGAGACAATGAGCAGTTCTTC. Translation gives CASSRTSGGDNEQFF.

This clonotype was counted ten times or more. The chain couples TRBV29-1 to TRBJ1-2, with a weak D call TRBD1 (6 bases). This CDR3 has 13 residues. CDR1 is SQVTM and CDR2 is ANQGSEA in the germline V gene. Trimming pared 4 bases from V and 0 bases from J, leaving 9 bases between. CDR3 sequence (DNA): TGCAGCGTTGGGGACATAGCTAACTATGGCTACACCTTC. Residues: CSVGDIANYGYTF.

This clonotype showed up many times. The chain carries TRBV3-1 and TRBJ2-1; TRBD2 agrees at 7 bases. V was clipped by 1 base and J by 7 bases; unmatched bases: 13. The germline gives CDR1 LGHDT, CDR2 YNNKEL (reference sequence). This CDR3 is built from 17 residues. The CDR3 is CASSQVGGDFQGNEQFF. CDR3 nucleotides: TGTGCCAGCAGCCAAGTTGGGGGGGACTTCCAGGGAAATGAGCAGTTCTTC.

This clonotype showed up many times. The V gene is TRBV20-1, the J gene TRBJ2-7; D possibly corresponds to TRBD2 (6 bases). V lost 6 bases, J lost 0 bases, and 15 bases lay in between. The CDR3 is 14 residues long. Germline V gene data show CDR1 as DFQATT and CDR2 as SNEGSKA (reference sequence). The CDR3 DNA is TGCAGTGCCTACAATGGCGGGACCTCCTACGAGCAGTACTTC. Its protein is CSAYNGGTSYEQYF.

This clonotype was observed a few times. The chain carries TRBV20-1 and TRBJ2-1, with 15 bases that match TRBD2. V was clipped by 6 bases and J by 2 bases; unmatched bases: 2. The CDR3 contains 15 residues. Germline V CDR1 and CDR2: DFQATT, SNEGSKA (reference sequence). The CDR3 sequence is CSARTSGRAYNEQFF. The CDR3 bases are TGCAGTGCCAGGACTAGCGGGAGGGCCTACAATGAGCAGTTCTTC.

This clonotype occurred many times. The chain employs TRBV7-2 and TRBJ2-7, with 7 bases identical to TRBD2. The CDR3 loop spans 16 amino acids. Trimming at V came to 3 bases and at J to 3 bases, leaving 11 bases not matched to a gene. Germline loops: CDR1 SGHTA, CDR2 FQGNSA. Written as DNA, the CDR3 is TGTGCCAGCAGCTTGGAGCCCCGGGACTACGGCTACGAGCAGTACTTC. Its translation: CASSLEPRDYGYEQYF.

This clonotype was seen at least ten times. This chain connects TRBV30 to TRBJ2-4, with 12 bases aligning to TRBD2. With 3 bases clipped from V and 7 bases from J, the junction kept 13 bases outside the gene matches. The CDR3 consists of 17 residues. Germline lookup yields CDR1 GTSNPN and CDR2 SVGIG (reference sequence). The CDR3 loop reads CAWRDGTSGSGGNIQYF. The DNA for the CDR3 is TGTGCCTGGAGGGATGGGACTAGCGGGTCGGGAGGGAACATTCAGTACTTC.

This clonotype was picked up a small number of times. V usage is TRBV29-1 and J usage is TRBJ2-1; no firm D call. Germline V lookup: CDR1 SQVTM, CDR2 ANQGSEA. This CDR3 has 14 amino acids. V was cut by 1 base and J by 0 bases, with 7 bases left in between. The CDR3 spells CSVEGADSYNEQFF. The CDR3 DNA reads TGCAGCGTTGAAGGGGCCGACTCCTACAATGAGCAGTTCTTC.

This clonotype was detected many times. The CDR3 loop reads CASRSQRTGDSSGANVLTF. The CDR3 nucleotides are TGTGCCAGCAGAAGTCAAAGGACAGGGGACTCCTCTGGGGCCAACGTCCTGACTTTC. The rearrangement links TRBV28 to TRBJ2-6, with TRBD1 matching over 9 bases. Germline V gene data show CDR1 as MDHEN and CDR2 as SYDVKM. After removal of 6 bases from V and 0 bases from J, the junction contained 12 bases not matched to a gene. The CDR3 spans 19 residues.

This chain links TRBV19 with TRBJ2-1, with 8 nucleotides matching TRBD2. CDR1 and CDR2 (germline): LNHDA, SQIVND (reference sequence). This CDR3 region has 14 residues. Trimming cost V 2 bases and J 6 bases; bases outside gene matches: 3. The CDR3 DNA is TGTGCCAGTAGTATACACGGGACTAGCAATGAGCAGTTCTTC. Amino acids: CASSIHGTSNEQFF.

At least ten counts were recorded for this clonotype. The V and J genes are TRBV7-7 and TRBJ2-5; D remains ambiguous. V was cut by 5 bases and J by 1 base, with 11 bases left in between. The CDR3 spans 14 residues. Germline-derived CDR1 and CDR2 are SSHAT and FNYEAQ (reference sequence). This chain's CDR3 is CASSHVGSQETQYF. The CDR3 coding sequence is TGTGCCAGCAGCCACGTCGGCTCCCAAGAGACCCAGTACTTC.

This clonotype has a count of ten or more. This chain links TRBV18 with TRBJ2-2; TRBD1 is a possible D gene (6 bases). The CDR3 totals 16 residues. The V gene lost 0 bases and the J gene lost 2 bases, with 10 bases spanning the gap. CDR1 KGHSH and CDR2 LQKENI come from the germline V gene. The chain's CDR3 is CASSPPQGLNTGELFF. The CDR3 DNA reads as TGTGCCAGCTCACCACCGCAGGGGCTAAACACCGGGGAGCTGTTTTTT.

This clonotype was picked up many times. J is TRBJ1-3 and V is TRBV4-3; 9 bases are a match to TRBD1. CDR3 size: 18 residues. Germline CDR1 LGHNA, CDR2 YSLEER. V lost 0 bases and J lost 2; bases outside the gene matches: 8. CDR3 region: CASSQEIQGAHPGNTIYF. Here the CDR3 DNA reads TGCGCCAGCAGCCAAGAGATACAGGGGGCGCATCCTGGAAACACCATATATTTT.

The rearrangement joins TRBV2 to TRBJ2-5, with TRBD2 as a possible D gene (6 bases). This CDR3 spans 19 amino acids. CDR1 is SNHLY, CDR2 FYNNEI, per germline. With 11 bases removed from V and 1 base from J, the gap between germline ends came to 32 bases. CDR3 sequence reads: CACCFRVGWGQEGQETQYF. The CDR3 region has the DNA TGTGCCTGCTGTTTTCGGGTGGGGTGGGGCCAGGAGGGCCAAGAGACCCAGTACTTC.

This clonotype was seen repeatedly, ten times or more. CDR3 coding DNA: TGTGCCAGCAGCTCCAGTGGTCTAGCGGGATCTGGGAACTCCTACAATGAGCAGTTCTTC. This codes for CASSSSGLAGSGNSYNEQFF. The V gene is TRBV11-1, the J gene TRBJ2-1; 9 nucleotides match TRBD2. V was clipped by 4 bases and J by 0 bases; unmatched bases: 16. CDR3 length: 20 amino acids. Germline-derived CDR1 and CDR2 are SGHAT and FQDESV (reference sequence).